Given below is one TCR beta chain in context. Germline V gene lookup returns CDR1 SGHDT and CDR2 YYEEEE. Trimming cost V 5 bases and J 0 bases, with 16 bases left between them. This CDR3 is 16 amino acids long. The source of the sample is a study of blood T cell repertoires in COVID-19. Study-wide background: The analysed material was cDNA or gDNA that came from T cells, B-cell-depleted T cells, or PBMCs.

Original analysis: Amplified reference gene primers provided the basis for estimating nucleated cell counts. Clones were read by immunoSEQ multiplex PCR, and TCRdb kept only the in-frame ones, dropping some. The V and J calls and clone size are taken from that table; D and trimming were inferred from the DNA. The table lists about 120,000 clones, approximately 87% of them singletons. The gene calls are TRBV5-6 and TRBJ2-3, with D possibly being TRBD2 (6 bases). The sequencing input was peripheral blood. The sequence was obtained from a woman aged 45-59 years with acute or convalescent COVID-19. The CDR3 here is CASSPLLGGSTDTQYF. CDR3 nucleotides: TGTGCCAGCAGTCCCCTTCTCGGGGGAAGCACAGATACGCAGTATTTT.